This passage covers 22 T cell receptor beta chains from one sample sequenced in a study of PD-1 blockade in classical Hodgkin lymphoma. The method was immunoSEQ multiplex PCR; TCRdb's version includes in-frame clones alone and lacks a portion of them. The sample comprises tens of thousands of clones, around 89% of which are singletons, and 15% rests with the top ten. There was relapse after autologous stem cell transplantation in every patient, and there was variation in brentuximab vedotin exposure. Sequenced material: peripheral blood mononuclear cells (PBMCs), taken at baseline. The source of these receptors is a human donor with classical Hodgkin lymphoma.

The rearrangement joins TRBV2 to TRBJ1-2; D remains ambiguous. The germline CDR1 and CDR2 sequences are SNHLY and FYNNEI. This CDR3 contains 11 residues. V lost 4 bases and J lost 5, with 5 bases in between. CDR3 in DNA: TGTGCCAGCAGTGTCAATTATGGCTACACCTTC. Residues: CASSVNYGYTF.

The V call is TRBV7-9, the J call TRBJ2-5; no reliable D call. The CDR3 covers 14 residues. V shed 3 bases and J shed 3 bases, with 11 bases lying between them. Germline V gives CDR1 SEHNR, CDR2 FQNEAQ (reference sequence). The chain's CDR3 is CASSFFGIEETQYF. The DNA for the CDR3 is TGTGCCAGCAGCTTTTTTGGGATAGAAGAGACCCAGTACTTC.

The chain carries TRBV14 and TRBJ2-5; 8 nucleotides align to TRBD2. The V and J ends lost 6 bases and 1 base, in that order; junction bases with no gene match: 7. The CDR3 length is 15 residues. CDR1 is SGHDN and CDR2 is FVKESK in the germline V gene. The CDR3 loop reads CASRETSGVQETQYF. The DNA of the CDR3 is TGTGCCAGCAGAGAAACTAGCGGAGTCCAAGAGACCCAGTACTTC.

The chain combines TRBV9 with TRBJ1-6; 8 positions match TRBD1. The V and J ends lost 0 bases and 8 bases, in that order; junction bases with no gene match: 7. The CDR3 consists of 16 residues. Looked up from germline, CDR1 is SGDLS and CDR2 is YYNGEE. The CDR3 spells CASSVGLGQGYSPLHF. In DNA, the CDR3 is TGTGCCAGCAGCGTAGGACTTGGACAGGGCTATTCACCCCTCCACTTT.

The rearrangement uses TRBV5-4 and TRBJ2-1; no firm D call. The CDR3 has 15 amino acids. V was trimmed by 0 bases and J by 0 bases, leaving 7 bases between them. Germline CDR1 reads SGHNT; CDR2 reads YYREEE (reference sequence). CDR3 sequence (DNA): TGTGCCAGCAGCTTGGAACCACCCTCCTACAATGAGCAGTTCTTC. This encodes CASSLEPPSYNEQFF. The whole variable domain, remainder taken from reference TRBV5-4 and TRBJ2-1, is ETGVTQSPTHLIKTRGQQVTLRCSSQSGHNTVSWYQQALGQGPQFIFQYYREEENGRGNFPPRFSGLQFPNYSSELNVNALELDDSALYLCASSLEPPSYNEQFFGPGTRLTVL.

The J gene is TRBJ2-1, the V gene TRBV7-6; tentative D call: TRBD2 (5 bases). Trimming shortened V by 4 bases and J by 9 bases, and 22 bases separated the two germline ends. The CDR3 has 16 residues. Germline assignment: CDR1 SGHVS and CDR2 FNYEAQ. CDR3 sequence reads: CASSSISGLERGEQFF. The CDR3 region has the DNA TGTGCCAGCAGCTCAATATCCGGGTTGGAACGGGGTGAGCAGTTCTTC.

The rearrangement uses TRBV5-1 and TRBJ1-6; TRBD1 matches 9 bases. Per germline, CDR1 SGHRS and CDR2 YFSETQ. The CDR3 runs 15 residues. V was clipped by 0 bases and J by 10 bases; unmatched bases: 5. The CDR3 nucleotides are TGCGCCAGCAGCTTGGCCGGGACAGGGAGATCACCCCTCCACTTT. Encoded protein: CASSLAGTGRSPLHF.

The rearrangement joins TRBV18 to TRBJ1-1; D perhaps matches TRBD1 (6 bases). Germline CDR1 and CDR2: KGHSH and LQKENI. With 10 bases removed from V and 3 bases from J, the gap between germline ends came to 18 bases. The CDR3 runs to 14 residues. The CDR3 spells CANSWGGRDTEAFF. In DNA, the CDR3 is TGTGCCAACTCTTGGGGGGGCCGGGACACTGAAGCTTTCTTT.

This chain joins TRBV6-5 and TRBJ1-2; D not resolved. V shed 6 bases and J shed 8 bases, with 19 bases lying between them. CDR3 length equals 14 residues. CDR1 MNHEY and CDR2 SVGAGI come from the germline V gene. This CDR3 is CASSLDGLLGGYTF. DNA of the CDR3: TGTGCCAGCAGCTTGGACGGACTCCTTGGAGGCTACACCTTC.

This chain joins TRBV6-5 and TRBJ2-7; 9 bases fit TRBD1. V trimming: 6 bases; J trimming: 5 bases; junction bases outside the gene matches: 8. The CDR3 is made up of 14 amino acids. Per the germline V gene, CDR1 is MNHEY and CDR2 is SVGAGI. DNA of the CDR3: TGTGCCAGCAGCGACCGGACAGGGGCACACGAGCAGTACTTC. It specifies CASSDRTGAHEQYF.

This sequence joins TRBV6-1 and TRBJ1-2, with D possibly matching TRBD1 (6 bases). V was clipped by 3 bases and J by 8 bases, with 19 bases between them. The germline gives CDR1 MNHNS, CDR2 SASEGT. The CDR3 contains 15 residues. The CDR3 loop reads CASSDRLGRGRGYTF. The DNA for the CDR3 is TGTGCCAGCAGTGATCGCCTGGGCAGGGGTCGGGGCTACACCTTC.

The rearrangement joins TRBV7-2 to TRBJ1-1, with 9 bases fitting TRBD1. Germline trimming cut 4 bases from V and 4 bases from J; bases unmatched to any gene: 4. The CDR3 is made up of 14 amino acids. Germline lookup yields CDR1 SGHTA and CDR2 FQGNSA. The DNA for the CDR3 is TGTGCCAGCAGCTCGAACAGGGGGCTCACTGAAGCTTTCTTT. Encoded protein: CASSSNRGLTEAFF.

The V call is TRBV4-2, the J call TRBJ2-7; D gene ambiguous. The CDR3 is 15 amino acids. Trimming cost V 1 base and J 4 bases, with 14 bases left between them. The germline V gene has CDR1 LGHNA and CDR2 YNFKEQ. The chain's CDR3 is CASSQGDDGRYEQYF. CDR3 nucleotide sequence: TGTGCCAGCAGCCAAGGAGACGACGGGCGATACGAGCAGTACTTC.

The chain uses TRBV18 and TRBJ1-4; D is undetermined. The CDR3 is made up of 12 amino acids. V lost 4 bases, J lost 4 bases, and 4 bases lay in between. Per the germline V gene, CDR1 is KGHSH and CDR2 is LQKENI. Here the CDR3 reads CASSRNNEKLFF. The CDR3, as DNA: TGTGCCAGCTCACGGAATAATGAAAAACTGTTTTTT.

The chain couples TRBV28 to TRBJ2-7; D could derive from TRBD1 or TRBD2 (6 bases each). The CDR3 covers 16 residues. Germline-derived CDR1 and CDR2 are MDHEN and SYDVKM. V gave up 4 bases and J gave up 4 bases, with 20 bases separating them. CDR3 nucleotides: TGTGCCAGCAGTTGGACCCAGGGGACTTTCCGTTACGAGCAGTACTTC. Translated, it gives CASSWTQGTFRYEQYF.

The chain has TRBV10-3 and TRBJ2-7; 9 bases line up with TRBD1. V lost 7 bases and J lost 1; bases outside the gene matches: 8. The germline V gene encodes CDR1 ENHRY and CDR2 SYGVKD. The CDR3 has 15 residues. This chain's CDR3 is CAINIGTGMSYEQYF. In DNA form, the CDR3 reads TGTGCCATCAATATAGGGACAGGGATGTCCTACGAGCAGTACTTC.

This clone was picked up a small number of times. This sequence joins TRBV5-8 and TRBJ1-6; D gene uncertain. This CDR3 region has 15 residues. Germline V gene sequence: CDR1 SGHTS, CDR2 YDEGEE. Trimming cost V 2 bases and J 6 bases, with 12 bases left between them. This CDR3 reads CASSLPGEGNSPLHF. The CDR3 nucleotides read TGTGCCAGCAGCTTACCGGGAGAAGGTAATTCACCCCTCCACTTT.

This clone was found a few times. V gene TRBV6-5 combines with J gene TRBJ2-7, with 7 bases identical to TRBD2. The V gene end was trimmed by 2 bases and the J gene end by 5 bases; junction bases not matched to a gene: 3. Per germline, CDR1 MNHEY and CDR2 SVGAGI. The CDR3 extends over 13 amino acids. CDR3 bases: TGTGCCAGCAGTTACAGCGGGGCTGACGAGCAGTACTTC. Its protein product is CASSYSGADEQYF.

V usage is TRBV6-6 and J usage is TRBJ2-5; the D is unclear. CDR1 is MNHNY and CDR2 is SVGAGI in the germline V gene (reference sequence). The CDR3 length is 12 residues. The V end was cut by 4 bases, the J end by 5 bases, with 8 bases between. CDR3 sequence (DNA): TGTGCCAGCAGTTTCGAGTATGAGACCCAGTACTTC. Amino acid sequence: CASSFEYETQYF.

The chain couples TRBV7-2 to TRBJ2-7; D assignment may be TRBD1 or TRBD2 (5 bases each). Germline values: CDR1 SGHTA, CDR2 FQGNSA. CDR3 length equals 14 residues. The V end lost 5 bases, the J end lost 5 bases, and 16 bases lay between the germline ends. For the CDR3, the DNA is TGTGCCAGCAGCCCCGTACCCGGGGCACACGAGCAGTACTTC. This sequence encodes CASSPVPGAHEQYF.

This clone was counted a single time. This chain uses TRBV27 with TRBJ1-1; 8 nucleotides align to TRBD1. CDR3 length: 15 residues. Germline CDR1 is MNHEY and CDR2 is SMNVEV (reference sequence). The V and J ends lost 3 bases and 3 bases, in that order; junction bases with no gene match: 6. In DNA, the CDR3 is TGTGCCAGCAGTTTCCTCGGGACAGGCGACACTGAAGCTTTCTTT. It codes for CASSFLGTGDTEAFF.

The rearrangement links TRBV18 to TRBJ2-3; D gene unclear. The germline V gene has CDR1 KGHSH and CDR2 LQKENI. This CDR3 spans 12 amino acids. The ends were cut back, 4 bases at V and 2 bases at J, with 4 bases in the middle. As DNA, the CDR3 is TGTGCCAGCTCACGGGTCACAGATACGCAGTATTTT. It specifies CASSRVTDTQYF.